The T cell receptor (beta chain) described here comes from a study of T-cell reconstitution after alpha-beta-depleted transplantation in children. Construction of the TCRbeta library involved unique molecular identifiers. TCRdb reanalysed the PCR reads using MiXCR and keeps one entry per CDR3 protein. The data show hundreds of thousands of distinct CDR3 sequences, 13% seen once. The germline V and J ends were trimmed by 4 bases and 6 bases, with 13 bases remaining between them. Germline values: CDR1 SQVTM, CDR2 ANQGSEA. There are 12 residues in the CDR3. This clonotype was seen only a few times. Sample: PBMCs, mostly from graft donor cells, taken 360 days after TCRalphabeta/CD19-depleted stem cell transplant. The receptor's source is a male patient younger than 18 who had a stem cell transplant for acute myeloid leukemia, so the T cells may come from the graft donor. The chain is built from TRBV29-1 and TRBJ2-7; no clear D gene. The DNA of the CDR3 is TGCAGCGTTGGTCCTAGTAATTTCGAGCAGTACTTC. The encoded protein is CSVGPSNFEQYF.